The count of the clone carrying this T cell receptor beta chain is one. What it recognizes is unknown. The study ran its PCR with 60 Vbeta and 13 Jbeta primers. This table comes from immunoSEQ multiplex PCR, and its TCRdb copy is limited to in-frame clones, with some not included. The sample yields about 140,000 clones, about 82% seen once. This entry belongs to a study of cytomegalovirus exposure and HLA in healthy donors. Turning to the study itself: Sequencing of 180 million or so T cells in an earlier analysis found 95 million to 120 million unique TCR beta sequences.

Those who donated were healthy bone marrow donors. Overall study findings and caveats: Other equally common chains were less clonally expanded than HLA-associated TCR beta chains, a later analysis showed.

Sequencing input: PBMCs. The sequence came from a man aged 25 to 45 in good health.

CDR3 bases: TGTGCCAGCAGCTTTCTCCGGGCGGGGGAAAAACTGTTTTTT. Protein: CASSFLRAGEKLFF. The gene calls are TRBV7-9 and TRBJ1-4, with no clear D. This CDR3 has 14 amino acids. Germline CDR1 SEHNR, CDR2 FQNEAQ (reference sequence). V dropped 3 bases and J dropped 8 bases, with 13 bases sitting between them.